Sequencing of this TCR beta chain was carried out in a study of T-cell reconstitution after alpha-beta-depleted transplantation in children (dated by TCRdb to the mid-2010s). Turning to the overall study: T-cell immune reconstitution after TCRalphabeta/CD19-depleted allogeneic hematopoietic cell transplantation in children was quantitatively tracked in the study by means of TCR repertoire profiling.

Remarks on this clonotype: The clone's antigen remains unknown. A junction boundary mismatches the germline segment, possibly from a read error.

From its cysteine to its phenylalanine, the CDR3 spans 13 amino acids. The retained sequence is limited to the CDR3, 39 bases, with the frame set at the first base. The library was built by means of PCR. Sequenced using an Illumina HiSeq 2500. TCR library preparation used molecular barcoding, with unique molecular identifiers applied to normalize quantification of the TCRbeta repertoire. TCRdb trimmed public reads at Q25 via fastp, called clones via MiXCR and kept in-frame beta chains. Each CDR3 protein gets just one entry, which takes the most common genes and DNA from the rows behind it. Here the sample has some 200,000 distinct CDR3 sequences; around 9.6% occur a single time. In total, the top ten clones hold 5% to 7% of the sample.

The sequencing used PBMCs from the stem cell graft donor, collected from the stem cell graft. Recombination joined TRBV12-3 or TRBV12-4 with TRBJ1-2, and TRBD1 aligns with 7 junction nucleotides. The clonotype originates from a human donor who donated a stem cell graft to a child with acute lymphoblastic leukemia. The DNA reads TGTGGCAGCAGCCGGGGACAGCGCTATGGCTACACCTTC. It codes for CGSSRGQRYGYTF.